The rows below give T cell receptor beta chains drawn from one sample of a study of blood T cells in healthy people across ages. MiXCR, run by TCRdb on the 5' RACE reads, gives a single entry per CDR3 protein. The data contain hundreds of thousands of distinct CDR3 sequences, under 25% of them singletons. Sequencing was carried out using blood. These receptors were taken from a man between 70 and 80 years old in good health. The CDR3 runs from the conserved cysteine through the conserved F or W. D genes are given only for firm matches. For some rows the clone size is stated as once, few or many, or as a class when expanded; others skip it.

cdr3_length	j_call	clone_size	v_call	d_call	cdr3_nt	cdr3_aa
14	TRBJ1-1	few	TRBV15	TRBD1	TGTGCCACCAGCAAAGGACAGGGCCGAACTGAAGCTTTCTTT	CATSKGQGRTEAFF
15	TRBJ2-2	NA	TRBV3-1	TRBD1	TGCGCCAGCAGCCAGGGACAGGGTATCGGCGGGGAGCTGTTTTTT	CASSQGQGIGGELFF
15	TRBJ2-4	NA	TRBV29-1	NA	TGCAGCGTTGAAGGAGGGCCCAACGCCAAAAACATTCAGTACTTC	CSVEGGPNAKNIQYF
14	TRBJ2-5	NA	TRBV7-9	NA	TGTGCCAGCCGGGATAGCAGACTCCAAGAGACCCAGTACTTC	CASRDSRLQETQYF
16	TRBJ2-7	NA	TRBV4-1	TRBD2	TGCGCCAGCAGCCAACAACTAGCGGGAGTATCCTACGAGCAGTACTTC	CASSQQLAGVSYEQYF
13	TRBJ2-1	few	TRBV5-5	NA	TGTGCCAGCAGCCCAAGCAAGTCCAGGGAGCAGTTCTTC	CASSPSKSREQFF
14	TRBJ2-3	NA	TRBV19	TRBD1	TGTGCCAGTAGTAAGGACAGGGGTCGGGATACGCAGTATTTT	CASSKDRGRDTQYF
19	TRBJ2-4	few	TRBV4-1	NA	TGCGCCAGCAGCCAAGAAAAGGGGGGACATACCCTAGCCAAAAACATTCAGTACTTC	CASSQEKGGHTLAKNIQYF
16	TRBJ2-7	few	TRBV28	NA	TGTGCCAGCAGTCCACTCGGGACTTACCCCTCCTACGAGCAGTACTTC	CASSPLGTYPSYEQYF
14	TRBJ2-7	NA	TRBV12-3/TRBV12-4	TRBD2	TGTGCCAGCAGGGGGGGACTAGTAGGACTCGAGCAGTACTTC	CASRGGLVGLEQYF
14	TRBJ1-1	NA	TRBV7-2	TRBD1	TGTGCCAGCAGCTTAGTCGAACAGGGGACTGAAGCTTTCTTT	CASSLVEQGTEAFF
15	TRBJ2-3	few	TRBV10-3	NA	TGTGCCATCAGTGATAGCGGCAGCAAGATTGCTACGCAGTATTTT	CAISDSGSKIATQYF
17	TRBJ2-5	NA	TRBV25-1	NA	TGTGCCAGCAGTGCTAAGGGGGCGCGACTAGCAGAAGAGACCCAGTACTTC	CASSAKGARLAEETQYF
16	TRBJ1-6	many	TRBV7-2	NA	TGTGCCAGCAGCTTAGCGGGCAGGGGATATAATTCACCCCTCCACTTT	CASSLAGRGYNSPLHF